This section outlines one TCR beta chain sequence together with its context. Assay used: immunoSEQ multiplex PCR; TCRdb lists only in-frame clones, some missing. In the table there are 250,000 or so clones, around 90% of which are singletons. The germline CDR1 and CDR2 sequences are MNHEY and SMNVEV (reference sequence). The V and J ends lost 2 bases and 8 bases respectively, with 18 bases between them. The CDR3 runs 15 residues. These data originate in a study of blood T cell repertoires in COVID-19. Study background: Nucleic acid was either cDNA or gDNA, and it came from T cells, B-cell-depleted T cells, or PBMCs.

Researchers sorted participants into cohorts using their self-reported clinical history. This chain links TRBV27 with TRBJ1-2; unclear D gene. This TCR was recovered from a woman between 25 and 40 years old with acute COVID-19. The sample comprised PBMCs or T cells enriched from blood (not recorded which). This CDR3 is CASSLAGGGVEGYTF. CDR3 DNA sequence: TGTGCCAGCAGTTTAGCTGGAGGAGGCGTTGAAGGCTACACCTTC.